This TCR beta chain was recovered during a study of blood T cell repertoires in COVID-19. Original processing methods: Cell counts per sample came from amplifying reference gene primers. Some clones are missing from TCRdb's copy, which holds only in-frame ones; the method was immunoSEQ multiplex PCR. From that table come the V and J calls and clone size; the DNA was used to work out D and trimming. The sample contains 220,000 or so clones, roughly 92% of which appear only once. Germline V CDR1 and CDR2: SEHNR, FQNEAQ (reference sequence). Deletions cut 4 bases from V and 3 bases from J, with 9 bases between. This CDR3 contains 13 residues.

The receptor comes from a man in his fifties or sixties with COVID-19, enrolled during active disease. The chain has TRBV7-9 and TRBJ1-1, with a possible D match to TRBD1 (6 bases). The source material was peripheral blood. CDR3 region: CASSSGAYTEAFF. The CDR3 nucleotides read TGTGCCAGCAGCTCAGGGGCATACACTGAAGCTTTCTTT.